This is a list of T cell receptor beta chains from one sample in a study of cytomegalovirus exposure and HLA in healthy donors. Generated by immunoSEQ multiplex PCR, the TCRdb table keeps only in-frame clones and is missing some. The data contain around 180,000 clones, 81% of them singletons. The sequenced sample consisted of PBMCs. These receptors were collected from a woman between 18 and 30 years old in good health and CMV-seropositive. Each CDR3 is given with its conserved first and last residue. Each record gives: D gene, V gene, J gene, clone size, CDR3 DNA, CDR3 protein. The D gene is left open where the match is weak. Not every row has a clone size; where given, it reads once, few, many or a size class.

D gene: .; V gene: TRBV2; J gene: TRBJ1-2; clone size: .; CDR3 DNA: TGTGCCAGCAGTGAAAACACAGGGCGCTATGGCTACACCTTC; CDR3 protein: CASSENTGRYGYTF
D gene: TRBD2; V gene: TRBV7-2; J gene: TRBJ2-1; clone size: .; CDR3 DNA: TGTGCCAGCAGCCCACTAGCGGGGGGATCCTACTCCTACAATGAGCAGTTCTTC; CDR3 protein: CASSPLAGGSYSYNEQFF
D gene: .; V gene: TRBV6-1; J gene: TRBJ1-2; clone size: .; CDR3 DNA: TGTGCCAGCAGTGAGGACAACCCCGTCGATGGCTACACCTTC; CDR3 protein: CASSEDNPVDGYTF
D gene: .; V gene: TRBV5-4; J gene: TRBJ1-5; clone size: .; CDR3 DNA: TGTGCCAGCAGCTTGGCCGTCACAGGGCACGATAGCAATCAGCCCCAGCATTTT; CDR3 protein: CASSLAVTGHDSNQPQHF
D gene: .; V gene: TRBV6-1; J gene: TRBJ1-5; clone size: .; CDR3 DNA: TGTGCCAGCAGTGAAAACAGGGTCGGCAATCAGCCCCAGCATTTT; CDR3 protein: CASSENRVGNQPQHF
D gene: TRBD1; V gene: TRBV5-1; J gene: TRBJ2-3; clone size: .; CDR3 DNA: TGCGCCAGCAACCCCCGGGGACAGGGCCCCGGGGATACGCAGTATTTT; CDR3 protein: CASNPRGQGPGDTQYF
D gene: .; V gene: TRBV19; J gene: TRBJ1-1; clone size: .; CDR3 DNA: TGTGCCAGTAGTATAATGGGCAAGAACACTGAAGCTTTCTTT; CDR3 protein: CASSIMGKNTEAFF
D gene: .; V gene: TRBV11-2; J gene: TRBJ2-7; clone size: .; CDR3 DNA: TGTGCCAGCAGCCGACAGAACTCCTACGAGCAGTACTTC; CDR3 protein: CASSRQNSYEQYF
D gene: .; V gene: TRBV5-5; J gene: TRBJ1-1; clone size: .; CDR3 DNA: TGTGCCAGCAGGAGACTACAGGGTGAGGGGACTGAAGCTTTCTTT; CDR3 protein: CASRRLQGEGTEAFF
D gene: .; V gene: TRBV7-2; J gene: TRBJ2-7; clone size: .; CDR3 DNA: TGTGCCAGCAGCTTGAGTCCCGGGGAAGTGGACGAGCAGTACTTC; CDR3 protein: CASSLSPGEVDEQYF
D gene: .; V gene: TRBV27; J gene: TRBJ1-5; clone size: .; CDR3 DNA: TGTGCCAGCAGTTCGGGGTCCAATCAGCCCCAGCATTTT; CDR3 protein: CASSSGSNQPQHF
D gene: TRBD1; V gene: TRBV5-6; J gene: TRBJ1-2; clone size: .; CDR3 DNA: TGTGCCAGCAGCACCCAGGGGGTAGGCTACACCTTC; CDR3 protein: CASSTQGVGYTF
D gene: .; V gene: TRBV11-2; J gene: TRBJ2-5; clone size: .; CDR3 DNA: TGTGCCAGCAGCCGGAGACACCAAGAGACCCAGTACTTC; CDR3 protein: CASSRRHQETQYF
D gene: .; V gene: TRBV2; J gene: TRBJ1-2; clone size: .; CDR3 DNA: TGTGCCAGCAGCAGTCGAAACAGGGACGGCTACACCTTC; CDR3 protein: CASSSRNRDGYTF
D gene: .; V gene: TRBV29-1; J gene: TRBJ1-1; clone size: .; CDR3 DNA: TGCAGCGTTGATCAGGGTGGGTACACTGAAGCTTTCTTT; CDR3 protein: CSVDQGGYTEAFF
D gene: TRBD1; V gene: TRBV19; J gene: TRBJ2-7; clone size: .; CDR3 DNA: TGTGCCAGTAACCCCGGGACAGGTGTTTTGTACGAGCAGTACTTC; CDR3 protein: CASNPGTGVLYEQYF
D gene: TRBD2; V gene: TRBV5-1; J gene: TRBJ2-5; clone size: .; CDR3 DNA: TGCGCCAGCAGTTTTAGCGGGGGAGAAGAGACCCAGTACTTC; CDR3 protein: CASSFSGGEETQYF
D gene: .; V gene: TRBV30; J gene: TRBJ1-3; clone size: .; CDR3 DNA: TGTGCCTGGAGTAAGGGGCTAGGAAACACCATATATTTT; CDR3 protein: CAWSKGLGNTIYF
D gene: TRBD1; V gene: TRBV6-6; J gene: TRBJ1-6; clone size: .; CDR3 DNA: TGTGCCAGCAGTTACTCCCACAGGGGTCCTTTTTCACCCCTCCACTTT; CDR3 protein: CASSYSHRGPFSPLHF
D gene: TRBD1; V gene: TRBV15; J gene: TRBJ1-4; clone size: .; CDR3 DNA: TGTGCCACCAGCAGAATTGAAGGGGACAGGGATGAAAAACTGTTTTTT; CDR3 protein: CATSRIEGDRDEKLFF
D gene: .; V gene: TRBV7-2; J gene: TRBJ1-5; clone size: .; CDR3 DNA: TGTGCCAGCAGCCCCAACTTTAATCAGCCCCAGCATTTT; CDR3 protein: CASSPNFNQPQHF
D gene: .; V gene: TRBV5-1; J gene: TRBJ2-3; clone size: few; CDR3 DNA: TGCGCCAGCAGCTGGGGGCTCCTACCTAGGCAGGAAGCGGATACGCAGTATTTT; CDR3 protein: CASSWGLLPRQEADTQYF
D gene: .; V gene: TRBV19; J gene: TRBJ1-6; clone size: .; CDR3 DNA: TGTGCCAGTAGTATAGATCGGCGGGGATCCTATAATTCACCCCTCCACTTT; CDR3 protein: CASSIDRRGSYNSPLHF
D gene: TRBD1; V gene: TRBV7-2; J gene: TRBJ1-2; clone size: .; CDR3 DNA: TGTGCCAGCAGTTCCAGGCCGGGACAGAACTATGGCTACACCTTC; CDR3 protein: CASSSRPGQNYGYTF
D gene: TRBD1; V gene: TRBV13; J gene: TRBJ2-1; clone size: once; CDR3 DNA: TGTGCCAGCAGCGCCGGACAGGGGGTAGAGGAGCAGTTCTTC; CDR3 protein: CASSAGQGVEEQFF
D gene: TRBD1; V gene: TRBV7-9; J gene: TRBJ2-1; clone size: .; CDR3 DNA: TGTGCCAGCAGCTCCCTTTCGGGACAGGGCATGGGTGAGCAGTTCTTC; CDR3 protein: CASSSLSGQGMGEQFF
D gene: .; V gene: TRBV7-9; J gene: TRBJ1-2; clone size: .; CDR3 DNA: TGTGCCAGCAGCGATCCAGGCTATGGCTACACCTTC; CDR3 protein: CASSDPGYGYTF
D gene: .; V gene: TRBV4-1; J gene: TRBJ1-5; clone size: .; CDR3 DNA: TGCGCCAGCAGCCAATCGCCGGTGACAGTCAATCAGCCCCAGCATTTT; CDR3 protein: CASSQSPVTVNQPQHF
D gene: TRBD2; V gene: TRBV5-4; J gene: TRBJ2-3; clone size: .; CDR3 DNA: TGTGCCAGCAGCAACCACGAAGCGGGGACCTCGGGAGATACGCAGTATTTT; CDR3 protein: CASSNHEAGTSGDTQYF
D gene: .; V gene: TRBV4-1; J gene: TRBJ2-1; clone size: .; CDR3 DNA: TGCGCCAGCAGCATCGGGACACTCTCCTACAATGAGCAGTTCTTC; CDR3 protein: CASSIGTLSYNEQFF
D gene: TRBD2; V gene: TRBV15; J gene: TRBJ2-7; clone size: .; CDR3 DNA: TGTGCCACCAGCGGGCTGAGGACTAGCTACGAGCAGTACTTC; CDR3 protein: CATSGLRTSYEQYF
D gene: .; V gene: TRBV6-5; J gene: TRBJ2-1; clone size: .; CDR3 DNA: TGTGCCAGCAGTAATCAACTAGTAATCAATGAGCAGTTCTTC; CDR3 protein: CASSNQLVINEQFF
D gene: .; V gene: TRBV5-1; J gene: TRBJ2-5; clone size: .; CDR3 DNA: TGCGCCAGCAGCTTGGGTGGGGCAGGGCCCCAAGAGACCCAGTACTTC; CDR3 protein: CASSLGGAGPQETQYF
D gene: .; V gene: TRBV5-4; J gene: TRBJ1-4; clone size: .; CDR3 DNA: TGTGCCAGCAGCCTAACAACTAATGAAAAACTGTTTTTT; CDR3 protein: CASSLTTNEKLFF
D gene: TRBD1; V gene: TRBV30; J gene: TRBJ1-4; clone size: once; CDR3 DNA: TGTGCCTGGAGTGTCCTGACAGGGCCTAATGAAAAACTGTTTTTT; CDR3 protein: CAWSVLTGPNEKLFF
D gene: TRBD2; V gene: TRBV7-2; J gene: TRBJ2-5; clone size: .; CDR3 DNA: TGTGCCAGCAGGACCGCTAGCGGGGGCTGGGGGGAGACCCAGTACTTC; CDR3 protein: CASRTASGGWGETQYF
D gene: .; V gene: TRBV18; J gene: TRBJ1-4; clone size: few; CDR3 DNA: TGTGCCAGCTCAAACTCGGGAACCATTAATGAAAAACTGTTTTTT; CDR3 protein: CASSNSGTINEKLFF
D gene: TRBD2; V gene: TRBV4-1; J gene: TRBJ2-7; clone size: .; CDR3 DNA: TGCGCCAGCAGCCGGGGGACTAGCGGGGGATACGAGCAGTACTTC; CDR3 protein: CASSRGTSGGYEQYF
D gene: .; V gene: TRBV29-1; J gene: TRBJ1-2; clone size: .; CDR3 DNA: TGCAGCGTTGTGTGGGGTCGGAGGGATGGCTACACCTTC; CDR3 protein: CSVVWGRRDGYTF